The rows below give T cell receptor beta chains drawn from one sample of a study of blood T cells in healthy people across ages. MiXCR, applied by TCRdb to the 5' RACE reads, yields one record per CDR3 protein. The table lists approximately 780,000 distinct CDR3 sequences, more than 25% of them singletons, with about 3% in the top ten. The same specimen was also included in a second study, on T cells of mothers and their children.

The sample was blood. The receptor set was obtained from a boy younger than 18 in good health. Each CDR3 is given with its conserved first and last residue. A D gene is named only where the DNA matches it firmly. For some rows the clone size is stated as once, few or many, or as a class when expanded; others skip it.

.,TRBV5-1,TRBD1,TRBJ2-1,TGCGCCAGCAGCTTGGGCGGGACAGGGGTGAATGAGCAGTTCTTC,CASSLGGTGVNEQFF
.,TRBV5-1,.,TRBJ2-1,TGCGCCAGCAGCTTGGTCTCGGCTAGCTATGAGCAGTTCTTC,CASSLVSASYEQFF
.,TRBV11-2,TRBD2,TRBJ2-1,TGTGCCAGCAGCAGCGGGACTAGAGTCCACAATGAGCAGTTCTTC,CASSSGTRVHNEQFF
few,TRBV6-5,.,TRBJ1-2,TGTGCCAGCGGGCAGGGCCGTGGCTACACCTTC,CASGQGRGYTF
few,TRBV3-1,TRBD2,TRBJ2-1,TGTGCCAGCAGCCGTGGGCCGGGACTAGCCCTGGATAATGAGCAGTTCTTC,CASSRGPGLALDNEQFF
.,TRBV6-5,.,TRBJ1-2,TGTGCCAGCAGTTACTCAGGAACTCCACTCTATGGCTACACCTTC,CASSYSGTPLYGYTF
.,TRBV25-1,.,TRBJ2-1,TGTGCCAGCAGTGACCCCCGAGGGAGCTCCTACAATGAGCAGTTCTTC,CASSDPRGSSYNEQFF
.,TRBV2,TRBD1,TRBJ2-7,TGTGCCAGCAGCCAATCCGGGACAGGGTATACACTCTCCTACGAGCAGTACTTC,CASSQSGTGYTLSYEQYF
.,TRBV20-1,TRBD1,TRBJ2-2,TGCAGTGCTCTCGACAGGGGGTCTAACACCGAGGAGCTGTTTTTT,CSALDRGSNTEELFF
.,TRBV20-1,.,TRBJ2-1,TGCAGTGCTAGAGAGAGGGGGGACTCCTACAATGAGCAGTTCTTC,CSARERGDSYNEQFF
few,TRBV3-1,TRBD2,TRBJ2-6,TGTGCCAGCAGCCACCTCCGGGAGGGGTCCGGGGCCAACGTCCTGACTTTC,CASSHLREGSGANVLTF
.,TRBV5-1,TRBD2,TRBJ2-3,TGCGCCAGCAGCATAGCGGGAACAGATACGCAGTATTTT,CASSIAGTDTQYF
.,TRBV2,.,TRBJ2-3,TGTGCCAGCAGCACCCTGGGCAGGGGTGTCACAGATACGCAGTATTTT,CASSTLGRGVTDTQYF
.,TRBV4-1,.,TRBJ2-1,TGCGCCAGCAGCCAAGGGCCTCTACGTGGGGGGCCCTACAATGAGCAGTTCTTC,CASSQGPLRGGPYNEQFF
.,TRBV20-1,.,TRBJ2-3,TGCAGTGCTAGGTGGGCCGATGGGACAGATACGCAGTATTTT,CSARWADGTDTQYF
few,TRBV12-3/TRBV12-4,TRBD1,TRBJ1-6,TGTGCCAGCAGCACCCGCGGGACAGGGAATTCACCCCTCCACTTT,CASSTRGTGNSPLHF
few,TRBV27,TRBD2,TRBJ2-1,TGTGCCAGCAGTTTAGGGACCCCTAGCGGGGGGTGGAATGAGCAGTTCTTC,CASSLGTPSGGWNEQFF
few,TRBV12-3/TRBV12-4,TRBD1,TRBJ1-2,TGTGCCAGCAGCCCCGGGGGACAGGGTATTGGAAGTGGCTACACCTTC,CASSPGGQGIGSGYTF
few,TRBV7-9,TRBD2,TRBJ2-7,TGTGCCAGCGAGGCTAGCGGGGGGGCCAGGTCCTACGAGCAGTACTTC,CASEASGGARSYEQYF
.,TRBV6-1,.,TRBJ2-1,TGTGCCAGCAATCCCCTTACGAGGGCGGGGTTCTACAATGAGCAGTTCTTC,CASNPLTRAGFYNEQFF
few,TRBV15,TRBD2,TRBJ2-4,TGTGCCACCAGCCGGAGGGGACTAGCGGGGGGCGTGAACATTCAGTACTTC,CATSRRGLAGGVNIQYF
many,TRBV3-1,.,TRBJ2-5,TGTGCCAGCAGCCAAGATTTGTGGGGGGGCCGTGAAGAGACCCAGTACTTC,CASSQDLWGGREETQYF
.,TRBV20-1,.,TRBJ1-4,TGCAGTGCTAGTCCCAGCATAAATGAAAAACTGTTTTTT,CSASPSINEKLFF
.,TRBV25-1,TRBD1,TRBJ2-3,TGTGCCAGCGTCGACAGGGGGTTGACAGATACGCAGTATTTT,CASVDRGLTDTQYF
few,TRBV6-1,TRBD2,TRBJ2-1,TGTGCCAGTGGGACTAGCGGGGGCCTCCCCTGGGTAGACAATGAGCAGTTCTTC,CASGTSGGLPWVDNEQFF
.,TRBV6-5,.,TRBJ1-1,TGTGCCAGCAGGCTAATGTCTGAAGCTTTCTTT,CASRLMSEAFF
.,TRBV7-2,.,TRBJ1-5,TGTGCCAGCAGCTTGGAGTTTGGCAATCAGCCCCAGCATTTT,CASSLEFGNQPQHF
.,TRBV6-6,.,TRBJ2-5,TGTGCCAGCAGTTACGGACCGTTCCAGCAAGAGACCCAGTACTTC,CASSYGPFQQETQYF
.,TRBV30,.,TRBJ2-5,TGTGCCTGGAGTGTAGGGGGGCTCCAAGAGACCCAGTACTTC,CAWSVGGLQETQYF
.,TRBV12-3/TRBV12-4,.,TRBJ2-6,TGTGCCAGCAGTTTGATTATTGGAGGGGCTGGGGCCAACGTCCTGACTTTC,CASSLIIGGAGANVLTF
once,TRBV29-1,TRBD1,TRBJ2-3,TGCAGCGTTGAAGCGACAGGGGGCCCAGATACGCAGTATTTT,CSVEATGGPDTQYF
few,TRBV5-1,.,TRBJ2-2,TGCGCCAGCAGCTTGGTTGGGGTTTACACCGGGGAGCTGTTTTTT,CASSLVGVYTGELFF
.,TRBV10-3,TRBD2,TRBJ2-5,TGTGCCATCAGTGAGTCGTTCGGGGCTAGCGGGGGACAAGAGACCCAGTACTTC,CAISESFGASGGQETQYF
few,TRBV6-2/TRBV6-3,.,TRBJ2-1,TGTGCCAGCAGTTACTTGGGGACCGCCCGGGACGGCAATGAGCAGTTCTTC,CASSYLGTARDGNEQFF
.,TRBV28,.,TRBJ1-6,TGTGCCAGCAGACCCGGGGCCTCGGGCCTCCACTTT,CASRPGASGLHF
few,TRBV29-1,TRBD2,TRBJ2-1,TGCAGCGCGGCGGGGGGGCCTTCCTACAATGAGCAGTTCTTC,CSAAGGPSYNEQFF
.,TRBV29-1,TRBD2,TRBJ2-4,TGCAGCGTTGACAGGGAGGGGAACATTCAGTACTTC,CSVDREGNIQYF
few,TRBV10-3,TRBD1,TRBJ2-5,TGTGCCATCAGTGGTGGGACAGGGCTCCAAGAGACCCAGTACTTC,CAISGGTGLQETQYF
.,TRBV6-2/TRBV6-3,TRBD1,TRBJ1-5,TGTGCCAGCAGTCCGCGACAGGGTGTCCATCAGCCCCAGCATTTT,CASSPRQGVHQPQHF
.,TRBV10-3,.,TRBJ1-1,TGTGCCATCAGGGGGGGCCCCACAGGGAAGGACACTGAAGCTTTCTTT,CAIRGGPTGKDTEAFF
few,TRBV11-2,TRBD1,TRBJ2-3,TGTGCCAGCAGCTTTGACAGGGGTCCCACAGATACGCAGTATTTT,CASSFDRGPTDTQYF
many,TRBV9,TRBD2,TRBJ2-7,TGTGCCAGCAGCGTAGGACTAGCGGCCTACGAGCAGTACTTC,CASSVGLAAYEQYF
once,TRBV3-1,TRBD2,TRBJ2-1,TGTGCCAGCAGCTGGAGACTAGCGGGGGGGCCTCCCTACAATGAGCAGTTCTTC,CASSWRLAGGPPYNEQFF